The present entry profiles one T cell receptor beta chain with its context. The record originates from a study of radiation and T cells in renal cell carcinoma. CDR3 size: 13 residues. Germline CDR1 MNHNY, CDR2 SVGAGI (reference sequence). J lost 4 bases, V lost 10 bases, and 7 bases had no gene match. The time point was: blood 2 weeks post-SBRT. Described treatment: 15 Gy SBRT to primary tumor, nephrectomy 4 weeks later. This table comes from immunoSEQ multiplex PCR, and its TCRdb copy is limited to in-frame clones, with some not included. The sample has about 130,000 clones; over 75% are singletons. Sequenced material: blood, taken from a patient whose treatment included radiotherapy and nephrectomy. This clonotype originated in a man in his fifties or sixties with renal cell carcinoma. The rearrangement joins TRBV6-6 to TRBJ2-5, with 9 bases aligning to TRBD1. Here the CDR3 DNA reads TGTGCCACCCACCGGGACAGGGTAGAGACCCAGTACTTC. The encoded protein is CATHRDRVETQYF.